These T cell receptor beta chains were read from a single sample in a study of blood T cell repertoires in COVID-19. Produced via immunoSEQ multiplex PCR; TCRdb's table is partial and in-frame only. The profile shows just over 300,000 clones, just under 90% of them singletons. The material sequenced was peripheral blood. These receptors were collected from a woman in her 30s with COVID-19, enrolled during active disease. Each CDR3 is given with its conserved first and last residue. The D gene is left open where the match is weak.

>TRBV6-5|TRBJ1-5|.
CASSPEVRQPQHF
>TRBV11-2|TRBJ2-1|.
CASSLEGGDYLNEQFF
>TRBV2|TRBJ1-5|TRBD1
CASTGQGNQPQHF
>TRBV5-1|TRBJ1-6|TRBD1
CASSQDRRTGTGDNWDSPLHF
>TRBV3-1/TRBV3-2|TRBJ2-1|.
CASSQVGNEQFF
>TRBV9|TRBJ2-7|.
CASSQGGPDYEQYF
>TRBV5-5|TRBJ2-2|TRBD1
CASSKYDRAFGELFF
>TRBV6-6|TRBJ1-1|.
CASKRGGSEAFF
>TRBV5-1|TRBJ1-4|.
CASSLELGGYEKLFF
>TRBV13|TRBJ2-2|TRBD1
CASSQGGDTGELFF
>TRBV7-2|TRBJ2-1|TRBD2
CASSGRGGSYNEQFF
>TRBV18|TRBJ1-2|.
CASSDGLVTGGYTF
>TRBV4-1|TRBJ1-5|.
CASSQDLTPGQPQHF
>TRBV28|TRBJ1-2|.
CASSLGNRGASNYGYTF
>TRBV2|TRBJ1-6|TRBD1
CASSEAFDRDTYNSPLHF
>TRBV5-1|TRBJ1-2|TRBD1
CASSLDRGDNYGYTF
>TRBV28|TRBJ2-1|TRBD2
CASTRLAGVSSYNEQFF
>TRBV2|TRBJ1-1|.
CASSDAVNTEAFF
>TRBV5-5|TRBJ1-3|.
CASSLEGLGNTIYF
>TRBV11-2|TRBJ1-3|TRBD1
CASRQDRAYTIYF
>TRBV7-9|TRBJ2-3|TRBD1
CASSFGTGGQYF
>TRBV2|TRBJ2-5|.
CASNRDTQETQYF
>TRBV19|TRBJ1-5|TRBD1
CASSVWTGAQPQHF
>TRBV5-6|TRBJ2-1|.
CASSATGSYNEQFF
>TRBV7-3|TRBJ1-1|.
CASSLERKSKAFF
>TRBV30|TRBJ2-1|.
CAWNLQGRRGANEQFF
>TRBV2|TRBJ1-5|.
CASTNGQNQPQHF